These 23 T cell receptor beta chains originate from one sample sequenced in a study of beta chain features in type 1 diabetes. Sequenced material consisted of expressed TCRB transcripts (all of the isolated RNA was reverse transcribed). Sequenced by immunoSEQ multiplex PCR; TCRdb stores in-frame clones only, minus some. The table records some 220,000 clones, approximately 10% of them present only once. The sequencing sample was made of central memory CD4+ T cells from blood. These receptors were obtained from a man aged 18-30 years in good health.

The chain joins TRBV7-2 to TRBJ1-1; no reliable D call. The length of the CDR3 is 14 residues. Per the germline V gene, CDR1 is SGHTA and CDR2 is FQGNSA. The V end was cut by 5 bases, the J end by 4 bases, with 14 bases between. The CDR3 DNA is TGTGCCAGCAGCCCACAAAGGGAGAGCACTGAAGCTTTCTTT. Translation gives CASSPQRESTEAFF.

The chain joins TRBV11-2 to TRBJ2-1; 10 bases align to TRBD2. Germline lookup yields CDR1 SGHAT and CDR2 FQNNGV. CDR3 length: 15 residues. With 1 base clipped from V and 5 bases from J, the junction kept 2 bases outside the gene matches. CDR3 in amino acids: CASSLGTSGNNEQFF. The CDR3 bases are TGTGCCAGCAGCTTAGGGACTAGCGGCAACAATGAGCAGTTCTTC.

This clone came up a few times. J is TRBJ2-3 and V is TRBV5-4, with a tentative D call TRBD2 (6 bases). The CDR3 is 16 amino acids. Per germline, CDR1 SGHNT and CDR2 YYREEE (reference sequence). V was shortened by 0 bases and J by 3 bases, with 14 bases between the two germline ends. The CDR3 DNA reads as TGTGCCAGCAGCTTGGCGGGGCGGGATCGAACAGATACGCAGTATTTT. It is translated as CASSLAGRDRTDTQYF.

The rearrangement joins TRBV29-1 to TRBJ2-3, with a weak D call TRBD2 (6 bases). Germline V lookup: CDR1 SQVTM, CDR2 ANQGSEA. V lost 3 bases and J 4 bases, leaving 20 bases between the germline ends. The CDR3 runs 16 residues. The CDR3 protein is CSVEGSEAGLSDTQYF. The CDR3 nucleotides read TGCAGCGTTGAGGGGAGCGAGGCGGGACTCTCAGATACGCAGTATTTT.

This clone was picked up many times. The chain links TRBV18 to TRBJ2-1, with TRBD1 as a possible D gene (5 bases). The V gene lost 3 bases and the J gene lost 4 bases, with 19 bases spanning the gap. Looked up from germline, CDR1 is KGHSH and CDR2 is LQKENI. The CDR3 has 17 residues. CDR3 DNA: TGTGCCAGCTCACCCTCCCAGGGTGGTACCGGATACAATGAGCAGTTCTTC. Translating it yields CASSPSQGGTGYNEQFF.

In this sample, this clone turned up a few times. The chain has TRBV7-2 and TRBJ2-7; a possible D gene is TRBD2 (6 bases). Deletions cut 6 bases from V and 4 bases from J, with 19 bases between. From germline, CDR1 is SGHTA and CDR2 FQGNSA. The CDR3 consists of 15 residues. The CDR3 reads CASSSTSGSPYEQYF. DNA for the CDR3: TGTGCCAGCAGTTCGACGAGCGGGTCCCCATACGAGCAGTACTTC. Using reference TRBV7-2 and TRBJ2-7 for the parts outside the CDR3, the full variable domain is GAGVSQSPSNKVTEKGKDVELRCDPISGHTALYWYRQSLGQGLEFLIYFQGNSAPDKSGLPSDRFSAERTGGSVSTLTIQRTQQEDSAVYLCASSSTSGSPYEQYFGPGTRLTVT.

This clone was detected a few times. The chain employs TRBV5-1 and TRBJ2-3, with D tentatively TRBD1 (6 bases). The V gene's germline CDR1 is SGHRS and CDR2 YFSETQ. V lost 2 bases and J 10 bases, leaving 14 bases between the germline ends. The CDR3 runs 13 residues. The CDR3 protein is CASSFETGQPQYF. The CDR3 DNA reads TGCGCCAGCAGCTTTGAGACGGGACAACCGCAGTATTTT.

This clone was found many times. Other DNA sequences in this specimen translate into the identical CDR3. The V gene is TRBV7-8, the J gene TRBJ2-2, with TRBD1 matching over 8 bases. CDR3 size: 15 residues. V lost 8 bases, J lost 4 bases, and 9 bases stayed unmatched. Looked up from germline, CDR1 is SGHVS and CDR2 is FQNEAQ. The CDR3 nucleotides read TGTGCCAGCGGTGGCGGCAGGGGGCCCACCGGGGAGCTGTTTTTT. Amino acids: CASGGGRGPTGELFF.

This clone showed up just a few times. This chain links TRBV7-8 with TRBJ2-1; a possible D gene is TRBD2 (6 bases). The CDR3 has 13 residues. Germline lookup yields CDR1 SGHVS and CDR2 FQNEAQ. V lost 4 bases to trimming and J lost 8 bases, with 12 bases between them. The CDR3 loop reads CASSSGGRDEQFF. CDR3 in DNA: TGTGCCAGCAGCTCCGGGGGTCGCGATGAGCAGTTCTTC. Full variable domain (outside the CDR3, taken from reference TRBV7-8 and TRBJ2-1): GAGVSQSPRYKVAKRGQDVALRCDPISGHVSLFWYQQALGQGPEFLTYFQNEAQLDKSGLPSDRFFAERPEGSVSTLKIQRTQQEDSAVYLCASSSGGRDEQFFGPGTRLTVL.

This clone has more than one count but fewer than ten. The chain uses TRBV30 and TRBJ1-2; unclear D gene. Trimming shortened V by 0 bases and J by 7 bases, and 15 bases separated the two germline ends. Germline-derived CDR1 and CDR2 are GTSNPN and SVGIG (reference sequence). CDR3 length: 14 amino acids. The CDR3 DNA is TGTGCCTGGAGTGTACACGGGTTTCTCAGTGGCTACACCTTC. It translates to CAWSVHGFLSGYTF.

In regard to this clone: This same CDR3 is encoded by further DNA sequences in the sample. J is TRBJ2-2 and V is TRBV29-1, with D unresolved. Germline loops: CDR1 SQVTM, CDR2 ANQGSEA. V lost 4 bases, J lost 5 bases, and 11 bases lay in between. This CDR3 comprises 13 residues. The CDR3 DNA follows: TGCAGCGTTGCATTGACCGGGACCGGGGAGCTGTTTTTT. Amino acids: CSVALTGTGELFF.

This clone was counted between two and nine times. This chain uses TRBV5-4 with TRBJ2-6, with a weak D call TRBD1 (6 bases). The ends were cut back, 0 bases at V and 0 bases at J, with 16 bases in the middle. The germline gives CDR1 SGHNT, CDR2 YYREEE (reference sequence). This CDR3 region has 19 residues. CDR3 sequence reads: CASSLASWQGNSGANVLTF. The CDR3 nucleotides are TGTGCCAGCAGCTTGGCCAGTTGGCAGGGGAACTCTGGGGCCAACGTCCTGACTTTC. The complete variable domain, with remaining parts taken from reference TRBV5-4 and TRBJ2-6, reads ETGVTQSPTHLIKTRGQQVTLRCSSQSGHNTVSWYQQALGQGPQFIFQYYREEENGRGNFPPRFSGLQFPNYSSELNVNALELDDSALYLCASSLASWQGNSGANVLTFGAGSRLTVL.

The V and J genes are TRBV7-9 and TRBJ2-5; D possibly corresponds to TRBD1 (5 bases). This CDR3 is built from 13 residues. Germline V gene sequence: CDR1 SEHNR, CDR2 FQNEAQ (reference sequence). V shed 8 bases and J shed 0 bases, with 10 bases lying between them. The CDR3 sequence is CASGWTHQETQYF. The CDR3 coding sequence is TGTGCCAGCGGATGGACACACCAAGAGACCCAGTACTTC.

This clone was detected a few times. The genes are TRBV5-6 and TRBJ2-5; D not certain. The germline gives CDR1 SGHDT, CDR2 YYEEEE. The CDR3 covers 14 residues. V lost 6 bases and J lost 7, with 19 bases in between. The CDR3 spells CASTSSTTVGTQYF. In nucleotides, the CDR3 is TGTGCCAGCACCTCTTCCACAACAGTGGGGACCCAGTACTTC.

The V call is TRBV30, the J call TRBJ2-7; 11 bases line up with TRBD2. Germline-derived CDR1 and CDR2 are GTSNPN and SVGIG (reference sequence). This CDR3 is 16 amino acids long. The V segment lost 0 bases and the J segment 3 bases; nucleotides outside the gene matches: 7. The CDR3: CAWSVYGTSGSYEQYF. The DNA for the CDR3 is TGTGCCTGGAGTGTATATGGAACTAGCGGGAGCTACGAGCAGTACTTC.

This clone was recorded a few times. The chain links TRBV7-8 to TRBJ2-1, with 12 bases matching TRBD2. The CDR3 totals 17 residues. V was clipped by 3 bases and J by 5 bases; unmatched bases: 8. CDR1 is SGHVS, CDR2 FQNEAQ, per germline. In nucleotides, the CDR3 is TGTGCCAGCAGCTTCAAACTAGCGGGAGGACCAAACAATGAGCAGTTCTTC. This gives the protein CASSFKLAGGPNNEQFF.

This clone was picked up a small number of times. The CDR3 reads CASSGSYNEQFF. The CDR3 bases are TGTGCCAGCAGCGGCTCCTACAATGAGCAGTTCTTC. The chain recombines TRBV28 with TRBJ2-1; D unclear. CDR3 length: 12 residues. Germline loops: CDR1 MDHEN, CDR2 SYDVKM. The V gene lost 6 bases and the J gene lost 0 bases, with 3 bases spanning the gap.

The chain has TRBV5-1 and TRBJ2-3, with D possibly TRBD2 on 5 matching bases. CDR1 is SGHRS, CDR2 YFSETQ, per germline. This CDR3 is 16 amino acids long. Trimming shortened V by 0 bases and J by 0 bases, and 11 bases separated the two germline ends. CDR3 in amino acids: CASSLAPAASTDTQYF. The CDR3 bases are TGCGCCAGCAGCTTGGCCCCAGCGGCTAGCACAGATACGCAGTATTTT.

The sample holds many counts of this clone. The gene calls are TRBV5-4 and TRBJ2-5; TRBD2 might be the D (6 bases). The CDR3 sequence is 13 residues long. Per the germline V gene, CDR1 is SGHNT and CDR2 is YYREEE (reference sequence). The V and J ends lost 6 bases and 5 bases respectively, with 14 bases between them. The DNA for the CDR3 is TGTGCCAGCACCCGGGACTTTCGGGAGACCCAGTACTTC. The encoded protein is CASTRDFRETQYF.

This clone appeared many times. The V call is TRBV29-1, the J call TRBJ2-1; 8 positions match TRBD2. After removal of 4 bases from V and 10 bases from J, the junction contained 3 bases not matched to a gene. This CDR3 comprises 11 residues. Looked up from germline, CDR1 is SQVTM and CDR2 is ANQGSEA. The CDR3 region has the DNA TGCAGCGTTGGGACTAGCTACGAGCAGTTCTTC. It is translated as CSVGTSYEQFF.

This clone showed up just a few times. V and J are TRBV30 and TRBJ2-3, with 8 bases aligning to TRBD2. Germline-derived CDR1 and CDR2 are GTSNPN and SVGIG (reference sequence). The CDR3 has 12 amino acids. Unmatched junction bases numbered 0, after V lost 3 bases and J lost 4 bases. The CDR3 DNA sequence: TGTGCCTGGAGGACTAGCGCAGATACGCAGTATTTT. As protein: CAWRTSADTQYF.

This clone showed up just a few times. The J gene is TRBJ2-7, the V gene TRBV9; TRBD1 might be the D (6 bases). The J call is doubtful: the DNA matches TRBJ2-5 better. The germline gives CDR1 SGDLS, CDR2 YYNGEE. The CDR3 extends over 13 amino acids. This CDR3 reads CASSVQGQETQYF. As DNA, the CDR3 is TGTGCCAGCAGCGTACAGGGGCAAGAGACCCAGTACTTC.

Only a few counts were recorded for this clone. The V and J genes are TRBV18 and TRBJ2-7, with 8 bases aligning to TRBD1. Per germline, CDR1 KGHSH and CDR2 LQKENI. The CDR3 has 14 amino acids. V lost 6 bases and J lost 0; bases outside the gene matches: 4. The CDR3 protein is CASSQDRGSYEQYF. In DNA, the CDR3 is TGTGCCAGCTCCCAAGACAGGGGCTCCTACGAGCAGTACTTC.